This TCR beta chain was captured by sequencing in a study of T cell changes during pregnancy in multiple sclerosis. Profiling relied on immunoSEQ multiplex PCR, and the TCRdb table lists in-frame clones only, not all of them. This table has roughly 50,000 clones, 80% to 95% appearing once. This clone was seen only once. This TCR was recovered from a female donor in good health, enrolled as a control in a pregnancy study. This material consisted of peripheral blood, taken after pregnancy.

DNA for the CDR3: TGTGCCAGCAGCCCGCGGACTAGCGGGCGAAACTTTGTCCTGGATGAGCAGTTCTTC. This codes for CASSPRTSGRNFVLDEQFF. This chain links TRBV7-9 with TRBJ2-1; 11 bases are a match to TRBD2. Germline trimming cut 5 bases from V and 8 bases from J; bases unmatched to any gene: 20. The CDR3 has 19 amino acids. The V gene's germline CDR1 is SEHNR and CDR2 FQNEAQ (reference sequence).